This entry lists 31 T cell receptor beta chains sequenced from one sample in a study of regulatory T cells in long-lasting Graves disease. According to the study, TCR beta libraries were built with iRepertoire HTBI primers and CDR3-region Arm-PCR. MiXCR was run by TCRdb on the multiplex PCR reads, yielding one entry per CDR3 protein. This sample has 300,000 or so distinct CDR3 sequences; about 20% occur once, and the top ten carry just under 30%. The time point was: persistent/refractory GD, antithyroid drugs over 5 years with positive TRAb. Following extraction of RNA from PBMCs, that RNA was used to make the TCR library. Sequences were derived from peripheral blood mononuclear cells (PBMCs), sampled when the disease was refractory, from a patient treated with antithyroid drugs. These receptors originate from a female donor with Graves disease.

This clonotype has ten or more counts. V and J are TRBV9 and TRBJ1-1; D gene unclear. The germline V and J ends were trimmed by 4 bases and 4 bases, with 20 bases remaining between them. The CDR3 is made up of 16 amino acids. The germline V gene encodes CDR1 SGDLS and CDR2 YYNGEE. The CDR3 loop reads CASSPSSSLGSTEAFF. The CDR3 DNA sequence: TGTGCCAGCAGCCCGAGTTCTTCACTGGGATCCACTGAAGCTTTCTTT.

The sample holds a few counts of this clonotype. V is TRBV4-2 and J is TRBJ2-2, with D maybe TRBD2 (5 bases). The V gene lost 1 base and the J gene lost 7 bases, with 13 bases spanning the gap. Germline loops: CDR1 LGHNA, CDR2 YNFKEQ. CDR3 length: 15 residues. CDR3 loop: CASSQGDGGGGELFF. CDR3 coding DNA: TGTGCCAGCAGCCAAGGGGATGGAGGCGGCGGGGAGCTGTTTTTT.

This chain uses TRBV6-1 with TRBJ2-7; 7 bases align to TRBD2. The ends lost 10 bases at V and 4 bases at J; junction bases unmatched: 16. Per germline, CDR1 MNHNS and CDR2 SASEGT. The CDR3 runs 15 residues. The CDR3: CATHQLATRVYEQYF. CDR3 sequence (DNA): TGTGCCACACACCAACTAGCGACAAGGGTTTACGAGCAGTACTTC.

This clonotype was counted between two and nine times. The rearrangement uses TRBV7-2 and TRBJ2-1; D not certain. The CDR3 has 13 residues. V lost 3 bases and J 8 bases, leaving 11 bases between the germline ends. Germline V gene data show CDR1 as SGHTA and CDR2 as FQGNSA. CDR3 nucleotide sequence: TGTGCCAGCAGCTTGGCCCCGTTGGATGAGCAGTTCTTC. Amino acid sequence: CASSLAPLDEQFF.

The table lists this clonotype with a few counts. The chain employs TRBV30 and TRBJ1-1; perhaps TRBD1 as D (6 bases). The CDR3 is 13 amino acids. V dropped 0 bases and J dropped 5 bases, with 10 bases sitting between them. Germline V gene lookup returns CDR1 GTSNPN and CDR2 SVGIG (reference sequence). The CDR3 reads CAWSVTGRTEAFF. The CDR3 nucleotides are TGTGCCTGGAGTGTAACAGGGAGGACTGAAGCTTTCTTT.

This clonotype was counted between two and nine times. The chain joins TRBV6-9 to TRBJ2-4; 8 bases map to TRBD1. The germline CDR1 and CDR2 sequences are MNHGY and SVAAGI. Trimming removed 4 bases from V and 2 bases from J; junction bases left unmatched: 4. This CDR3 is 15 amino acids long. This chain's CDR3 is CASSFDRGTKNIQYF. CDR3 DNA sequence: TGTGCCAGCAGTTTTGACAGGGGAACCAAAAACATTCAGTACTTC.

Only a few counts were recorded for this clonotype. The V and J genes are TRBV30 and TRBJ1-2; no reliable D call. This CDR3 region has 11 residues. Between the trimmed V and J ends, which lost 8 bases and 8 bases, there was a span of 15 bases. Per germline, CDR1 GTSNPN and CDR2 SVGIG (reference sequence). The DNA for the CDR3 is TGTGCCGCGGACGAGGGCTGGGGCTACACCTTC. Translation: CAADEGWGYTF.

The J gene is TRBJ1-2, the V gene TRBV7-3, with D possibly being TRBD1 (5 bases). Germline CDR1 is SGHTA and CDR2 is FQGTGA. The CDR3 loop spans 15 amino acids. V was cut by 5 bases and J by 8 bases, with 21 bases left in between. DNA for the CDR3: TGTGCCAGCAGCCCCGCCTGGGACTTCGATCGGGGCTACACCTTC. The encoded protein is CASSPAWDFDRGYTF. Based on the CDR3 plus reference TRBV7-3 and TRBJ1-2, the full variable domain is GAGVSQTPSNKVTEKGKYVELRCDPISGHTALYWYRQSLGQGPEFLIYFQGTGAADDSGLPNDRFFAVRPEGSVSTLKIQRTERGDSAVYLCASSPAWDFDRGYTFGSGTRLTVV.

This clonotype was seen at least ten times. The chain employs TRBV28 and TRBJ1-4; D gene unclear. CDR3 length equals 15 residues. Trimming left V 0 bases short and J 8 bases short, with 13 bases between. Germline V gives CDR1 MDHEN, CDR2 SYDVKM. The CDR3 here is CASSLWVARSEKLFF. For the CDR3, the DNA is TGTGCCAGCAGTTTATGGGTGGCCCGTTCCGAAAAACTGTTTTTT.

The rearrangement uses TRBV6-2 or TRBV6-3 and TRBJ2-7; D is uncertain. Germline V lookup: CDR1 MNHEY, CDR2 SVGEGT. V was pared by 6 bases and J by 0 bases, with 21 bases between. The CDR3 is made up of 17 amino acids. The CDR3 bases are TGTGCCAGCAGGTACAAGGCATCCCCTATTAGCTCCTACGAGCAGTACTTC. This encodes CASRYKASPISSYEQYF.

This clonotype was counted at least ten times. The chain joins TRBV20-1 to TRBJ1-5; 9 bases line up with TRBD1. Germline loops: CDR1 DFQATT, CDR2 SNEGSKA (reference sequence). Trimming cost V 0 bases and J 3 bases; bases outside gene matches: 9. The CDR3 is made up of 17 amino acids. CDR3 coding DNA: TGCAGTGCTAGAGATCTAATAAGGACAGGGGCCAATCAGCCCCAGCATTTT. Its protein product is CSARDLIRTGANQPQHF.

In DNA, the CDR3 is TGCAGTGCTAGAGATGCTACAGGGACGAACACTGAAGCTTTCTTT. Amino acids: CSARDATGTNTEAFF. The chain joins TRBV20-1 to TRBJ1-1; D might be TRBD1 (6 bases). The CDR3 sequence is 15 residues long. Looked up from germline, CDR1 is DFQATT and CDR2 is SNEGSKA (reference sequence). V gave up 0 bases and J gave up 1 base, with 12 bases separating them.

This chain joins TRBV6-2 or TRBV6-3 and TRBJ1-1; TRBD1 agrees at 8 bases. The CDR3 is 14 residues long. J was trimmed by 4 bases and V by 4 bases; bases with no gene match: 5. CDR1 MNHEY and CDR2 SVGEGT come from the germline V gene. Here the CDR3 DNA reads TGTGCCAGCAGTTTACAGGGGGGGTCCACTGAAGCTTTCTTT. This encodes CASSLQGGSTEAFF.

This clonotype was counted ten times or more. V gene TRBV12-3 or TRBV12-4 combines with J gene TRBJ1-5; 9 bases fit TRBD1. The ends lost 6 bases at V and 5 bases at J; junction bases unmatched: 8. The CDR3 is 15 amino acids. The CDR3 is CASSRTRTGDQPQHF. CDR3 nucleotide sequence: TGTGCCAGCAGCCGAACCCGGACAGGGGATCAGCCCCAGCATTTT.

This clonotype was observed at least ten times. The rearrangement joins TRBV27 to TRBJ1-1; possibly TRBD1 for D (5 bases). Germline V CDR1 and CDR2: MNHEY, SMNVEV (reference sequence). The CDR3 length is 15 residues. Deletions cut 3 bases from V and 0 bases from J, with 11 bases between. In DNA, the CDR3 is TGTGCCAGCAGTTTCGCTCAGGGACTGAACACTGAAGCTTTCTTT. It encodes CASSFAQGLNTEAFF.

This clonotype occurred a few times. The CDR3 DNA reads TGTGCCAGCAGCGTAGATAGCAAGGGGTTCGCTTTCTTT. Residues: CASSVDSKGFAFF. This chain connects TRBV9 to TRBJ1-1; tentatively, D is TRBD1 (5 bases). Per the germline V gene, CDR1 is SGDLS and CDR2 is YYNGEE. The CDR3 contains 13 residues. V lost 0 bases, J lost 11 bases, and 14 bases lay in between.

The chain carries TRBV16 and TRBJ1-1, with TRBD1 matching 7 bases. The germline gives CDR1 KGHSY, CDR2 FQNENV. Trimming cost V 3 bases and J 2 bases; bases outside gene matches: 6. The CDR3 consists of 15 residues. The CDR3 is CASSQQTGYNTEAFF. Here the CDR3 DNA reads TGTGCCAGCAGCCAGCAGACAGGGTATAACACTGAAGCTTTCTTT.

This clonotype was observed many times. The chain joins TRBV6-1 to TRBJ2-5; D might be TRBD1 or TRBD2, each matching 5 bases. The germline V gene encodes CDR1 MNHNS and CDR2 SASEGT. Trimming removed 9 bases from V and 2 bases from J, with 16 bases in between. The CDR3 sequence is 14 residues long. The CDR3: CASRLGTLQETQYF. For the CDR3, the DNA is TGTGCCAGTCGTTTGGGGACGTTACAAGAGACCCAGTACTTC.

This clonotype was observed a handful of times. The chain has TRBV29-1 and TRBJ1-1; D is unresolved. The germline V gene encodes CDR1 SQVTM and CDR2 ANQGSEA. The CDR3 is made up of 14 amino acids. V dropped 6 bases and J dropped 4 bases, with 18 bases sitting between them. For the CDR3, the DNA is TGCAGCGTGAAGTTCTTTCTGATGAGCACTGAAGCTTTCTTT. Its protein product is CSVKFFLMSTEAFF. The variable domain in full, completed from reference TRBV29-1 and TRBJ1-1, reads SAVISQKPSRDICQRGTSLTIQCQVDSQVTMMFWYRQQPGQSLTLIATANQGSEATYESGFVIDKFPISRPNLTFSTLTVSNMSPEDSSIYLCSVKFFLMSTEAFFGQGTRLTVV.

This clonotype was found a few times. The rearrangement links TRBV14 to TRBJ2-5; possible D gene TRBD1, 5 bases. CDR1 is SGHDN, CDR2 FVKESK, per germline. The CDR3 length is 16 residues. The V gene lost 1 base and the J gene lost 5 bases, with 17 bases spanning the gap. The CDR3 reads CASSQGRGPGWETQYF. The CDR3 nucleotides read TGTGCCAGCAGCCAAGGTCGTGGGCCAGGGTGGGAGACCCAGTACTTC.

The table lists this clonotype with many counts. This chain links TRBV6-1 with TRBJ1-5; D not certain. This CDR3 comprises 13 residues. The germline V gene has CDR1 MNHNS and CDR2 SASEGT. Trimming took off 6 bases at V and 0 bases at J, with 6 bases between the two ends. For the CDR3, the DNA is TGTGCCAGCAGGATAAATAGCAATCAGCCCCAGCATTTT. Residues: CASRINSNQPQHF.

A single count supports this clonotype. A read error may be the cause here, since a much bigger clone is one base away. The J gene is TRBJ2-5, the V gene TRBV6-1; 9 bases are a match to TRBD1. V gave up 7 bases and J gave up 4 bases; unmatched junction bases: 7. Germline CDR1 reads MNHNS; CDR2 reads SASEGT. There are 14 residues in the CDR3. CDR3 amino acids: CASNSSGQGETQYF. CDR3 DNA: TGTGCCAGCAACTCATCGGGACAGGGAGAGACCCAGTACTTC.

This clonotype was seen a single time. The rearrangement links TRBV20-1 to TRBJ2-2, with unresolved D. Trimming removed 0 bases at V and 4 bases at J, with 15 bases between. The CDR3 consists of 16 residues. Germline CDR1 reads DFQATT; CDR2 reads SNEGSKA (reference sequence). CDR3 bases: TGCAGTGCTAGAGATGTTGGAGACATCCGCACCGGGGAGCTGTTTTTT. It specifies CSARDVGDIRTGELFF.

This clonotype was detected ten times or more. V and J are TRBV15 and TRBJ1-2; possible D gene TRBD1, 6 bases. The germline V and J ends were trimmed by 8 bases and 0 bases, with 16 bases remaining between them. Looked up from germline, CDR1 is LNHNV and CDR2 is YYDKDF (reference sequence). The CDR3 is 15 amino acids. The CDR3 loop is CATVGKQGTNYGYTF. CDR3 nucleotide sequence: TGTGCCACCGTAGGAAAACAGGGCACTAACTATGGCTACACCTTC.

This clonotype has only a few counts. The chain joins TRBV7-3 to TRBJ1-2; the match to TRBD1 covers 12 bases. V dropped 1 base and J dropped 7; count of bases not matched to a gene: 7. The CDR3 has 16 amino acids. Germline CDR1 reads SGHTA; CDR2 reads FQGTGA. The CDR3 sequence is CASSLIAGQGASGYTF. Here the CDR3 DNA reads TGTGCCAGCAGCTTAATCGCGGGACAGGGGGCGAGTGGCTACACCTTC.

Notes on this clonotype: The junction shows a germline mismatch at one end, possibly a read error. V is TRBV7-2 and J is TRBJ2-3; D gene ambiguous. This CDR3 comprises 14 residues. Germline lookup yields CDR1 SGHTA and CDR2 FQGNSA. The CDR3 loop is CASSLEFSTDTQYF. The CDR3 DNA reads TGTGCCAGCAGTTTAGAATTTAGCACAGATACGCAGTATTTT.

This clonotype has at least ten counts. This chain connects TRBV2 to TRBJ2-7; D may be TRBD2 (5 bases). Germline lookup yields CDR1 SNHLY and CDR2 FYNNEI. V shed 5 bases and J shed 4 bases, with 18 bases lying between them. The CDR3 spans 15 residues. In DNA, the CDR3 is TGTGCCAGCAGTAAGTCCCCCAACGGAGGTTACGAGCAGTACTTC. It is translated as CASSKSPNGGYEQYF.

This clonotype has a handful of counts. The chain carries TRBV5-1 and TRBJ2-7; either TRBD1 or TRBD2 may supply D (6 bases each). Trimming cost V 4 bases and J 6 bases, with 17 bases left between them. This CDR3 is 14 amino acids long. Germline V gives CDR1 SGHRS, CDR2 YFSETQ. The CDR3 loop is CASSLDGRGREQYF. CDR3 in DNA: TGCGCCAGCAGCCTTGATGGTCGGGGGCGCGAGCAGTACTTC.

The chain employs TRBV12-5 and TRBJ2-3; D remains unclear. The V end lost 5 bases, the J end lost 0 bases, and 6 bases lay between the germline ends. The germline gives CDR1 LGHNT, CDR2 FRNRAP. CDR3 size: 13 residues. The chain's CDR3 is CASGDFSTDTQYF. The CDR3 nucleotides are TGTGCTAGTGGTGACTTTAGCACAGATACGCAGTATTTT.

The chain uses TRBV7-2 and TRBJ2-2; the D is unclear. Trimming shortened V by 5 bases and J by 4 bases, and 14 bases separated the two germline ends. Germline V gene lookup returns CDR1 SGHTA and CDR2 FQGNSA. CDR3 length: 15 amino acids. This CDR3 is CASSVLLAFTGELFF. In DNA form, the CDR3 reads TGTGCCAGCAGCGTATTGTTGGCTTTCACCGGGGAGCTGTTTTTT.

Many counts were recorded for this clonotype. This sequence joins TRBV12-3 or TRBV12-4 and TRBJ2-4; D is possibly TRBD1 (6 bases). V lost 6 bases, J lost 3 bases, and 12 bases lay in between. This CDR3 region has 14 residues. The CDR3 is CASSSGTYKNIQYF. In nucleotides, the CDR3 is TGTGCCAGCAGCTCCGGGACATACAAAAACATTCAGTACTTC.